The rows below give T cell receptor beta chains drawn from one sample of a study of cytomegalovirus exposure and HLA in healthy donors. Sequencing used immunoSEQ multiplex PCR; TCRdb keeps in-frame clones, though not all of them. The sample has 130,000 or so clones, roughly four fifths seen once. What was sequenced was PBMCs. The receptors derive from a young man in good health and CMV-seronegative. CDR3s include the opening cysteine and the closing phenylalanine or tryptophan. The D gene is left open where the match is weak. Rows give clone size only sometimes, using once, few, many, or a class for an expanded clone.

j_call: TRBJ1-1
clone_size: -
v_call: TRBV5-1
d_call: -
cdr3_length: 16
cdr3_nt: TGCGCCAGCAGCTGGACATTGCAGGGTGCTGGGACTGAAGCTTTCTTT
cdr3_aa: CASSWTLQGAGTEAFF

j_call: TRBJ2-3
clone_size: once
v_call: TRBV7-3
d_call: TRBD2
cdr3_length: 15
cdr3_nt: TGTGCCAGCAGCTTAGCGGGGGGGAGCACAGATACGCAGTATTTT
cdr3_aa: CASSLAGGSTDTQYF

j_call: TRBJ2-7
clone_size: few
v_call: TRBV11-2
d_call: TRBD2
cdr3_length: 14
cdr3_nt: TGTGCCAGCAGCTTGGGCGGGAGCTCCTACGAGCAGTACTTC
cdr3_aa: CASSLGGSSYEQYF

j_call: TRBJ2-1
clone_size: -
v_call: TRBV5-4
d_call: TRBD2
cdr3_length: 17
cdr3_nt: TGTGCCAGCAGCTTGGGACTAGCGGGTAGCTCCTACAATGAGCAGTTCTTC
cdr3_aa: CASSLGLAGSSYNEQFF

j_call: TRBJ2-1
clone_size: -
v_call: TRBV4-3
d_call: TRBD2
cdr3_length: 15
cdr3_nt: TGCGCCAGCAGCTTACTAGCGGGGGGCTACAATGAGCAGTTCTTC
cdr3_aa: CASSLLAGGYNEQFF

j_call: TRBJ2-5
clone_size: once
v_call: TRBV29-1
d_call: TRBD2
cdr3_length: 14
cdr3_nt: TGCAGCGTTGAACTAGCGGGTTTCCAAGAGGCCCAGTACTTC
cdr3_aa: CSVELAGFQEAQYF

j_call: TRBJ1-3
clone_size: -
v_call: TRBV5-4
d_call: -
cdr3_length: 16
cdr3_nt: TGTGCCAGCAGCTTAAGAAACCCCAGCTCTGGAAACACCATATATTTT
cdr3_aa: CASSLRNPSSGNTIYF

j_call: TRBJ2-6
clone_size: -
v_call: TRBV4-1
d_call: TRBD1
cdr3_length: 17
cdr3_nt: TGCGCCAGCAGCCTTGACGGGACAGGCTTTGGGGCCAACGTCCTGACTTTC
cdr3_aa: CASSLDGTGFGANVLTF

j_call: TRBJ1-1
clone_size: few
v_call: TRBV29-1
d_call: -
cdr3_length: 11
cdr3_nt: TGCAGCGTTGTTCAGAACACTGAAGCTTTCTTT
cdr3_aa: CSVVQNTEAFF

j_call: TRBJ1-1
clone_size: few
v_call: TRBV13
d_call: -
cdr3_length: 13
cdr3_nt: TGTGCCAGCAGCTTAGGGCATGGAGTGGAAGCTTTCTTT
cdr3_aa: CASSLGHGVEAFF

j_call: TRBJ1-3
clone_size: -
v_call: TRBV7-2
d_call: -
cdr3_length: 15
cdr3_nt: TGTGCCAGCAGCCCCCCGGAGGAACGCGAAAACACCATATATTTT
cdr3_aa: CASSPPEERENTIYF

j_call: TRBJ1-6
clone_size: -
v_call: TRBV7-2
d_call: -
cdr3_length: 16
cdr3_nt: TGTGCCAGCAGCTTAGATGAGTCAGGGTGGGATTCACCCCTCCACTTT
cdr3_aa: CASSLDESGWDSPLHF

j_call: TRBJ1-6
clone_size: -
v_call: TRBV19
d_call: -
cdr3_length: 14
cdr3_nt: TGTGCCAGTAGTATTTACCCAGATAATTCACCCCTCCACTTT
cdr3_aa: CASSIYPDNSPLHF

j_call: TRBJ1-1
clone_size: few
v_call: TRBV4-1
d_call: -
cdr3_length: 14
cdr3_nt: TGCGCCAGCAGCCAAAAGAGCGAGAACACTGAAGCTTTCTTT
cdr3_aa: CASSQKSENTEAFF

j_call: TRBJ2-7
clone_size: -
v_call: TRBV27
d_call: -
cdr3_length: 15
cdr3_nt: TGTGCCAGCAGTTTATACTTGGGCTCCTCCTACGAGCAGTACTTC
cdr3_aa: CASSLYLGSSYEQYF

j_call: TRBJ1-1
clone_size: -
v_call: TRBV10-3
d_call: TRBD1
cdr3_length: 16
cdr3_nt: TGTGCCATCAGTGGGGGCGTGGGACAGGGGGGCACTGAAGCTTTCTTT
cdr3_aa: CAISGGVGQGGTEAFF

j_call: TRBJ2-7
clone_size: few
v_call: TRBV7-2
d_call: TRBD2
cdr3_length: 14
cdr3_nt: TGTGCCAGCAGTCAAAGGGCTAGCGGCTACGAGCAGTACTTC
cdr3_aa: CASSQRASGYEQYF

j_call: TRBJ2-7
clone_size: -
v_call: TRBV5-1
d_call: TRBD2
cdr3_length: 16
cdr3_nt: TGCGCCAGCAGTCCACTAATAGCGGGGGGCTCTTACGAGCAGTACTTC
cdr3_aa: CASSPLIAGGSYEQYF

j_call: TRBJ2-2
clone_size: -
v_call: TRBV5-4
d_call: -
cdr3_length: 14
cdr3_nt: TGTGCCAGCACGCCCCTTCGGGGAGGCGGGGAGCTGTTTTTT
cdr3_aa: CASTPLRGGGELFF

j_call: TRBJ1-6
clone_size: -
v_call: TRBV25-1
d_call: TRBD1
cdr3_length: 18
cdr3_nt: TGTGCCAGCAGCACCATCCCGCCCGGGACAGACTATAATTCACCCCTCCACTTT
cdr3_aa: CASSTIPPGTDYNSPLHF

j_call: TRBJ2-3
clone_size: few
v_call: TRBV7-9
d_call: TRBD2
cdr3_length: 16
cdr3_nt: TGTGCCAGCAGCTTAACCGGGGGGGGGTACACAGATACGCAGTATTTT
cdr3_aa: CASSLTGGGYTDTQYF

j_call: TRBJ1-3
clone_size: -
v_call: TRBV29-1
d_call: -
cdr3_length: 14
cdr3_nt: TGCAGCGTTAGGGAACAGGTCTCTGGAAACACCATATATTTT
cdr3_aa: CSVREQVSGNTIYF

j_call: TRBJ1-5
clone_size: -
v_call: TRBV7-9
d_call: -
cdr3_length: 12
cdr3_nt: TGTTCCAGCAGCCCGGGGAGAGGGCCCCAGCATTTT
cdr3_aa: CSSSPGRGPQHF

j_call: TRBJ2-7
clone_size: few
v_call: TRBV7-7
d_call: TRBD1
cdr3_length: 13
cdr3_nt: TGTGCCAGCAGCTTGGACAGGGGATACGAGCAGTACTTC
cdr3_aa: CASSLDRGYEQYF

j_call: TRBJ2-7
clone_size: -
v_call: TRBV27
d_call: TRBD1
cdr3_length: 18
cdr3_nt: TGTGCCAGCAGTTCCATACACACAGGGGCCGCGCCCTCCTACGAGCAGTACTTC
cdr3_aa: CASSSIHTGAAPSYEQYF

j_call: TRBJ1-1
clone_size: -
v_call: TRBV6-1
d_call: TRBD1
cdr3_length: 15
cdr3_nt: TGTGCCAGCAGTGATCACACAGGGGGCCGCACTGAAGCTTTCTTT
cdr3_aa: CASSDHTGGRTEAFF

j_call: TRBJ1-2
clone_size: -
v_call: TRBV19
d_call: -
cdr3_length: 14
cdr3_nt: TGTGCCAGTAGTTATGGGGAGTTGGCTGGTGGCTACACCTTC
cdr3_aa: CASSYGELAGGYTF

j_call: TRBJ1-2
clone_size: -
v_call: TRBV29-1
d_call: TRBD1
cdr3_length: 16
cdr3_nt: TGCAGCGTTGAATGGGCGACAGGGAGTTTTCCTTATGGCTACACCTTC
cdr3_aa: CSVEWATGSFPYGYTF

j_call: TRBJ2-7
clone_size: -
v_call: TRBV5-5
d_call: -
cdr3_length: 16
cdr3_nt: TGTGCCAGCAGCTTGGCAGGGAGCGCGGGGACCCACGAGCAGTACTTC
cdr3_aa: CASSLAGSAGTHEQYF

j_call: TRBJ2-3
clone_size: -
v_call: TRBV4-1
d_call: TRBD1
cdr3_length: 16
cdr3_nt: TGCGCCAGCAGCCAAGGTTGGGACAGGAGCACAGATACGCAGTATTTT
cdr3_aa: CASSQGWDRSTDTQYF

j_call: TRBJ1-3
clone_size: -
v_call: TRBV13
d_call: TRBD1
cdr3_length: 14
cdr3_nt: TGTGCCAGCAGCCAAACAGGGGCTGGAAACACCATATATTTT
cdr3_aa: CASSQTGAGNTIYF

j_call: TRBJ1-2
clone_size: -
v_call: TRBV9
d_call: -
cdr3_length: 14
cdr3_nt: TGTGCCAGCAGCGTAGCTCCAGGGGCTCGTGGCTACACCTTC
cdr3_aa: CASSVAPGARGYTF

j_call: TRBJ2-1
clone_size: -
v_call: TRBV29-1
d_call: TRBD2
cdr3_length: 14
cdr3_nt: TGCAGCGCTAAAGCACTAGCGGAGTACAATGAGCAGTTCTTC
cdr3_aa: CSAKALAEYNEQFF

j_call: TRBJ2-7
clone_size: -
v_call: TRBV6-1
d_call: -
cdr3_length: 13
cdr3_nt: TGTGCCAGCAGTGAACCCAGGGTTCGGGAGCAGTACTTC
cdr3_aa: CASSEPRVREQYF

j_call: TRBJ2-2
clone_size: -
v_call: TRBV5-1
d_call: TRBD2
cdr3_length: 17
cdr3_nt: TGCGCCAGCAGCAGGGTCAGCGGGGGGGCCCCGTCCGGGGAGCTGTTTTTT
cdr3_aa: CASSRVSGGAPSGELFF

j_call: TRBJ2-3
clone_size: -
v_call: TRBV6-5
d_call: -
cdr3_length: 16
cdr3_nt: TGTGCCAGCAGTTATTCATTGGCAGGGGGGAGAGATACGCAGTATTTT
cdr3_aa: CASSYSLAGGRDTQYF

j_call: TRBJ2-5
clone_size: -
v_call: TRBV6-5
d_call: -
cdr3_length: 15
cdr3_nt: TGTGCCAGCAATTCCCTCAAGGGAGTAGGGGAGACCCAGTACTTC
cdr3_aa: CASNSLKGVGETQYF

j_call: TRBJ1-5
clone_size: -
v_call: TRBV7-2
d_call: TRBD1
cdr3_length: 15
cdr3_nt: TGTGCCAGCAGCCCGACAGGGGCCAGCAATCAGCCCCAGCATTTT
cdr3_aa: CASSPTGASNQPQHF

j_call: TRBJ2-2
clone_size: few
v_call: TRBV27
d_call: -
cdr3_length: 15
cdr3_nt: TGTGCCAGCAACAACAGGGCCGGGTCAGCTGGGGAGCTGTTTTTT
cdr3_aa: CASNNRAGSAGELFF

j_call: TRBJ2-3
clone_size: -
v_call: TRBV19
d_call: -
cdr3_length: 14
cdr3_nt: TGTGCCAGTAGACTCCAGGGTTCCACAGATACGCAGTATTTT
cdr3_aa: CASRLQGSTDTQYF

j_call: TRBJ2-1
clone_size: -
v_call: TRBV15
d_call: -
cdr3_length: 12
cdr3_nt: TGTGCCACCAGCAGAGATCGGACAGAGCAGTTCTTC
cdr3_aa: CATSRDRTEQFF

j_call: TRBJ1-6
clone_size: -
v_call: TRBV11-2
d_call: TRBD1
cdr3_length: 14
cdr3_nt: TGTGCCAGCAGCCCGACAGGGATTAGTTCACCCCTCCACTTT
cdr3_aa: CASSPTGISSPLHF

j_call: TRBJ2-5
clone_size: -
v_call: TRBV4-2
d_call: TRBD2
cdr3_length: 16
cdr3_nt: TGTGCCAGCAGCCAAGGAACTAGCGGGGGGGTTGAGACCCAGTACTTC
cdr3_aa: CASSQGTSGGVETQYF

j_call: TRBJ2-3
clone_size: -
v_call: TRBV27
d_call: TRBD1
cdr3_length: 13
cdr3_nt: TGTGCCAGCTGGACAGGGGTCACAGATACGCAGTATTTT
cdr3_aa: CASWTGVTDTQYF

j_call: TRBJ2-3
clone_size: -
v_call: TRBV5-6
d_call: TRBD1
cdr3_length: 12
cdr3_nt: TGTGCCAGCAGCTTACAGGGGGTAGTGCAGTATTTT
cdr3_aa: CASSLQGVVQYF